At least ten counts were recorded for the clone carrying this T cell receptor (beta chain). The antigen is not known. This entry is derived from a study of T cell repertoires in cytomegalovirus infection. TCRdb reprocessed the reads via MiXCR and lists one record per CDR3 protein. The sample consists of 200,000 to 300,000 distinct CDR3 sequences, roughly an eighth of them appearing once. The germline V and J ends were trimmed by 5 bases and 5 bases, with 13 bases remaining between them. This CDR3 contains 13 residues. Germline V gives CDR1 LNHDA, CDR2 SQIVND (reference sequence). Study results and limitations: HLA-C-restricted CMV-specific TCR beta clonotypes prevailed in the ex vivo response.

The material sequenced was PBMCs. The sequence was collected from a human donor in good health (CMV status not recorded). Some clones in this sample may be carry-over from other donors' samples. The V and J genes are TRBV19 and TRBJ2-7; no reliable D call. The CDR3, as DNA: TGTGCCAGTAGTCGGGCCTCGCTGGACGAGCAGTACTTC. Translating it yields CASSRASLDEQYF.